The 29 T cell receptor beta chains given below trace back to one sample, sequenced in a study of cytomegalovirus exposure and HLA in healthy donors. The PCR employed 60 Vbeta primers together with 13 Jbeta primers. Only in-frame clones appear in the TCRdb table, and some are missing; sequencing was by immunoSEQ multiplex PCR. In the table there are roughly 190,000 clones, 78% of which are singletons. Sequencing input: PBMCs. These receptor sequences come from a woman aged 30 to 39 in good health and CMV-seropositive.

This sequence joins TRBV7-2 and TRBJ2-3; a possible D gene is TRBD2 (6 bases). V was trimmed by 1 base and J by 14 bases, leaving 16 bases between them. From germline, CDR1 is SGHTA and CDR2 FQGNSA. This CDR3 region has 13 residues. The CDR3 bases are TGTGCCAGCAGCTTAGTGAGGACTACGGTTCCGTATTTT. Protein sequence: CASSLVRTTVPYF.

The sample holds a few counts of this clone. The CDR3 protein is CASSLDVAGGPSTEQFF. In DNA form, the CDR3 reads TGCGCCAGCAGCTTGGATGTTGCGGGAGGGCCGTCCACTGAGCAGTTCTTC. The chain uses TRBV5-1 and TRBJ2-1, with 9 bases lining up with TRBD2. CDR3 size: 17 residues. Per germline, CDR1 SGHRS and CDR2 YFSETQ. With V trimmed by 0 bases and J by 9 bases, 13 bases remained unmatched.

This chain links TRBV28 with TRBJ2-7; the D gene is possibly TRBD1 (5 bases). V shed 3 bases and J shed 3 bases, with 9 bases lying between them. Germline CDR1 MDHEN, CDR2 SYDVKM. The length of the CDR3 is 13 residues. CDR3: CASSFPGIYEQYF. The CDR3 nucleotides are TGTGCCAGCAGTTTCCCAGGGATCTACGAGCAGTACTTC.

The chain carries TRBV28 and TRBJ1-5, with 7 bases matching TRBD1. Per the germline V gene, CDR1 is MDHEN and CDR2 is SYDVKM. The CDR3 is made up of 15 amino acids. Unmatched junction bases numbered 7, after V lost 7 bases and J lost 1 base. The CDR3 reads CASTRTGQSNQPQHF. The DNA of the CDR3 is TGTGCCAGCACCAGGACAGGCCAAAGCAATCAGCCCCAGCATTTT.

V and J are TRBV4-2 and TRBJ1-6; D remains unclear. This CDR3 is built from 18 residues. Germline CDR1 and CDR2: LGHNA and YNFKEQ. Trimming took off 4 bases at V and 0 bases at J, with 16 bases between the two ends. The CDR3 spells CASSPLQASSSYNSPLHF. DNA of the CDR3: TGTGCCAGCAGCCCCTTGCAGGCCTCAAGCTCCTATAATTCACCCCTCCACTTT.

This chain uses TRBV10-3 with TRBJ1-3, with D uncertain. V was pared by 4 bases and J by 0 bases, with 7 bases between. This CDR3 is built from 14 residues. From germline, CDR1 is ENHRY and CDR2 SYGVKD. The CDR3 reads CAISGLLSGNTIYF. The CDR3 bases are TGTGCCATCAGTGGCCTACTCTCTGGAAACACCATATATTTT.

CDR3: CASSLAPNQPQHF. The CDR3 DNA follows: TGTGCCAGCAGCTTAGCCCCAAATCAGCCCCAGCATTTT. The V call is TRBV7-2, the J call TRBJ1-5, with no clear D. The CDR3 spans 13 residues. Trimming took 0 bases from V and 4 from J, leaving 4 bases between them. The germline gives CDR1 SGHTA, CDR2 FQGNSA. Using reference TRBV7-2 and TRBJ1-5 for the parts outside the CDR3, the full variable domain is GAGVSQSPSNKVTEKGKDVELRCDPISGHTALYWYRQSLGQGLEFLIYFQGNSAPDKSGLPSDRFSAERTGGSVSTLTIQRTQQEDSAVYLCASSLAPNQPQHFGDGTRLSIL.

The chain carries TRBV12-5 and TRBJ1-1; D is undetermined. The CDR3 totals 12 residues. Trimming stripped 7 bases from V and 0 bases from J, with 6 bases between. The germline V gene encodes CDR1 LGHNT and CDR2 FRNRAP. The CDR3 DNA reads TGTGCTAGTGTCGCGATGAACACTGAAGCTTTCTTT. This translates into CASVAMNTEAFF.

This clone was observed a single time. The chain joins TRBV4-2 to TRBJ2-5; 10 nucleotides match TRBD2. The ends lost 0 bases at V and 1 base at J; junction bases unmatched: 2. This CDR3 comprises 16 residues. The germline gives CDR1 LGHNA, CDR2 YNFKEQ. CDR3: CASSQDLAGAQETQYF. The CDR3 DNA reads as TGTGCCAGCAGCCAAGATCTAGCGGGGGCCCAAGAGACCCAGTACTTC.

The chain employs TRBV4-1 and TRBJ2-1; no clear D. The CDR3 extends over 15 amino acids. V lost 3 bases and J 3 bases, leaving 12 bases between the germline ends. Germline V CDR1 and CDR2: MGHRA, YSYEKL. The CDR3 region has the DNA TGCGCCAGCAGCCAGACGAGCTCGGGCTACAATGAGCAGTTCTTC. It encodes CASSQTSSGYNEQFF.

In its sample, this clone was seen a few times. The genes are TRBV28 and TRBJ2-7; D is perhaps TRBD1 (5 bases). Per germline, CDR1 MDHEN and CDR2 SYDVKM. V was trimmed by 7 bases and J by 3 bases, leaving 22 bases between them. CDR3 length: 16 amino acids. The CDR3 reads CASTPETGQNLYEQYF. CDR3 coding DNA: TGTGCCAGCACCCCGGAAACAGGTCAGAATCTCTACGAGCAGTACTTC.

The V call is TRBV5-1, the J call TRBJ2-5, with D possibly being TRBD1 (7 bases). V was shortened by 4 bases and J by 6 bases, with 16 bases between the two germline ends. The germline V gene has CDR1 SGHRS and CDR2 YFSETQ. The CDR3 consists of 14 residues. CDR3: CASSRQGGSKTQYF. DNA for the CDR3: TGCGCCAGCAGCCGGCAGGGGGGCTCTAAGACCCAGTACTTC.

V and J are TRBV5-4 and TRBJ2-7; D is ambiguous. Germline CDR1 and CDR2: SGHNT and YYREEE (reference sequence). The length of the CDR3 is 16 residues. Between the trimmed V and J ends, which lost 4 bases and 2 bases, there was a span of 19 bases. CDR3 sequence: CASSPSGRVRPYEQYF. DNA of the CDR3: TGTGCCAGCAGCCCATCCGGTCGGGTCCGTCCCTACGAGCAGTACTTC.

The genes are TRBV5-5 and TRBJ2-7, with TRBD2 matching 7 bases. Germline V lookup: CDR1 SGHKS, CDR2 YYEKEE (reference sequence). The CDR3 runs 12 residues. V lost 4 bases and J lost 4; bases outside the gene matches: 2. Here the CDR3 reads CASSGGGYEQYF. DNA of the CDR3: TGTGCCAGCAGCGGGGGGGGGTACGAGCAGTACTTC.

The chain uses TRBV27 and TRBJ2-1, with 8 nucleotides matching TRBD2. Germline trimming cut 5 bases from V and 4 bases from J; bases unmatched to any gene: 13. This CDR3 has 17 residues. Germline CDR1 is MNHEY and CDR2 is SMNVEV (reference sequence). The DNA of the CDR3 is TGTGCCAGCAGTCCCACCCTTTTAGCGGGAACGTACAATGAGCAGTTCTTC. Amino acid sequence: CASSPTLLAGTYNEQFF.

The CDR3 sequence is CASSEYTGGYGYTF. The CDR3 DNA sequence: TGTGCCAGCAGTGAATATACGGGGGGCTATGGCTACACCTTC. The chain recombines TRBV25-1 with TRBJ1-2; D is possibly TRBD1 (5 bases). The CDR3 runs 14 residues. Germline V gives CDR1 MGHDK, CDR2 SYGVNS. V was pared by 0 bases and J by 4 bases, with 9 bases between.

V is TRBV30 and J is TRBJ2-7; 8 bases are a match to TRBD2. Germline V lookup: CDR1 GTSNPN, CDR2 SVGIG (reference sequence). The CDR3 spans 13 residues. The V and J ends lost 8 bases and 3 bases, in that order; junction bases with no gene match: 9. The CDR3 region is CARPEREGYEQYF. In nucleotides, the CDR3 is TGTGCCCGCCCCGAACGGGAGGGCTACGAGCAGTACTTC.

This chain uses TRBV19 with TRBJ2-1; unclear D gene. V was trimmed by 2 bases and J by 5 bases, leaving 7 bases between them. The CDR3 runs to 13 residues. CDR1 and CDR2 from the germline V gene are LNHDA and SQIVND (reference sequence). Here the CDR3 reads CASSIRTNNEQFF. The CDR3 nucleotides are TGTGCCAGTAGTATAAGAACTAACAATGAGCAGTTCTTC.

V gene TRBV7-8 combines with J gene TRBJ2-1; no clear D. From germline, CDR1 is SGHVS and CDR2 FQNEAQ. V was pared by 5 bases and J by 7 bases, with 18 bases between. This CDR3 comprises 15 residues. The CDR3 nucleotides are TGTGCCAGCAGCCCCTCACGCGATTCGGTTAATGAGCAGTTCTTC. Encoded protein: CASSPSRDSVNEQFF.

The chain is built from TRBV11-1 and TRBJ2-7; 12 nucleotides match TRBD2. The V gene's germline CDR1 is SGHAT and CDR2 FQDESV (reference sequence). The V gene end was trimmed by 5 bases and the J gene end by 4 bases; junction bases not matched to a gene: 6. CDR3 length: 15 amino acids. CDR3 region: CASSPLGLAGYEQYF. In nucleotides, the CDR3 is TGTGCCAGCAGCCCGCTGGGACTAGCGGGTTACGAGCAGTACTTC. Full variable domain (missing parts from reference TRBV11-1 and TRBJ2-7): EAEVAQSPRYKITEKSQAVAFWCDPISGHATLYWYRQILGQGPELLVQFQDESVVDDSQLPKDRFSAERLKGVDSTLKIQPAELGDSAMYLCASSPLGLAGYEQYFGPGTRLTVT.

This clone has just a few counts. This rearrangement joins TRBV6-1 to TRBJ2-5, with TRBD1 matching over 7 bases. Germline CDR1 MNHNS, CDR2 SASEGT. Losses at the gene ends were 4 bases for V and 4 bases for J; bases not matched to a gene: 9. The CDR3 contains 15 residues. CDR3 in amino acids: CASSGDRAVGETQYF. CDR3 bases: TGTGCCAGCAGTGGTGACAGGGCGGTCGGAGAGACCCAGTACTTC.

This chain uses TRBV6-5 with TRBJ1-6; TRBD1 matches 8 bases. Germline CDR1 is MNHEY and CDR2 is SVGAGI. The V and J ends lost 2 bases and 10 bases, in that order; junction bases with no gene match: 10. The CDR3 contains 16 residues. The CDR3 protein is CASSYGLGQGSSPLHF. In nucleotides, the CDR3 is TGTGCCAGCAGTTACGGCTTAGGACAGGGATCCTCACCCCTCCACTTT.

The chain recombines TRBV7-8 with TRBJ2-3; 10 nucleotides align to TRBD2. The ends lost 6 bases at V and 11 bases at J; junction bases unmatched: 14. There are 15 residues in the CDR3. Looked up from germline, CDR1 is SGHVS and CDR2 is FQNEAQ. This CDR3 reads CASRNGLAAPWGQYF. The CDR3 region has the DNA TGTGCCAGCAGAAACGGACTAGCGGCCCCCTGGGGGCAGTATTTT.

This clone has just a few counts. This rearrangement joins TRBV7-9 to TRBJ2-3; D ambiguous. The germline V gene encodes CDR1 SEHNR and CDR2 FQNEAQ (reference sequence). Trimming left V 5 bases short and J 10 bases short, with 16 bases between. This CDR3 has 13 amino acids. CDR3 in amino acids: CASSPGSKEAQYF. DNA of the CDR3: TGTGCCAGCAGCCCCGGGTCCAAAGAGGCGCAGTATTTT.

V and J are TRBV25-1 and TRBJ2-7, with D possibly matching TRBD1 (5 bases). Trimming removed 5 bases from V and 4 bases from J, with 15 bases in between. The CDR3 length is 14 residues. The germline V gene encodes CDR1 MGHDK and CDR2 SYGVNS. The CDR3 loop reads CASSSLRTPYEQYF. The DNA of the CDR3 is TGTGCCAGCAGTTCACTTCGGACACCGTACGAGCAGTACTTC.

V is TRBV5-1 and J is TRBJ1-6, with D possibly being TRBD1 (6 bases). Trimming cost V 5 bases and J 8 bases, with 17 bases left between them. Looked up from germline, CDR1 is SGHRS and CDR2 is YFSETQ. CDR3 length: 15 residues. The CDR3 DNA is TGCGCCAGCAGACACGGCGGGGGGGGCGATTCACCCCTCCACTTT. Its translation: CASRHGGGGDSPLHF.

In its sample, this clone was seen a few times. In nucleotides, the CDR3 is TGTGCCAGCAGCTTGGGGCCGGGACTAGGGAAAGGAGAGACCCAGTACTTC. Amino acids: CASSLGPGLGKGETQYF. V and J are TRBV5-4 and TRBJ2-5, with 8 bases identical to TRBD2. J gave up 4 bases and V 0 bases, and 11 bases lay outside the gene matches. CDR1 SGHNT and CDR2 YYREEE come from the germline V gene (reference sequence). This CDR3 is built from 17 residues.

CDR3 region: CATDRSRGDYEQYF. The CDR3 bases are TGTGCCACCGATAGATCTCGGGGGGACTACGAGCAGTACTTC. The genes are TRBV28 and TRBJ2-7, with TRBD2 matching 7 bases. Unmatched junction bases numbered 12, after V lost 10 bases and J lost 3 bases. The CDR3 is made up of 14 amino acids. Germline CDR1 is MDHEN and CDR2 is SYDVKM.

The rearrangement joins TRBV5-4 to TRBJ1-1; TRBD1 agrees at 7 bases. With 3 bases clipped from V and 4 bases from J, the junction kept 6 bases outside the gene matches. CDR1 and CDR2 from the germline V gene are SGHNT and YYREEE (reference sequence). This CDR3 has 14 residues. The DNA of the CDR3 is TGTGCCAGCAGCTCCCTTACAGGGGTCACTGAAGCTTTCTTT. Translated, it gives CASSSLTGVTEAFF.